Ten or more counts support the clone carrying this T cell receptor (beta chain). What it binds is unknown. The PBMCs were taken from 10 ml of fresh peripheral blood. The sample is drawn from a study of T cells in Graves' hyperthyroidism and ophthalmopathy. Study context: It was at initial diagnosis, before any treatment, that peripheral blood was collected.

Trimming at V came to 3 bases and at J to 6 bases, leaving 10 bases not matched to a gene. The CDR3 runs to 16 residues. Germline V gives CDR1 KGHSH, CDR2 LQKENI. General observations from the study: By a 13 V-J model, ophthalmopathy was set apart from stable hyperthyroidism.

The investigators amplified TCR beta CDR3 regions from RNA transcripts. Initially, a first-round RT-PCR of the TCR CDR3 employed the HTBI primer set. Each CDR3 protein is one row after TCRdb ran MiXCR on the multiplex PCR reads. The sample holds about 590,000 distinct CDR3 sequences, about 14% seen once. Specimen: blood. The chain joins TRBV18 to TRBJ2-1; TRBD2 agrees at 8 bases. The sequence came from a young woman with Graves' ophthalmopathy. The CDR3 is CASSPALLAGRNEQFF. The CDR3 bases are TGTGCCAGCTCACCGGCGTTATTAGCGGGACGCAATGAGCAGTTCTTC.